This passage covers 21 T cell receptor beta chains from one sample sequenced in a study of cytomegalovirus exposure and HLA in healthy donors. PCR used 60 Vbeta primers and 13 Jbeta primers. Sequenced by immunoSEQ multiplex PCR; TCRdb stores in-frame clones only, minus some. The table records 95,000 to 150,000 clones, around 72% of them present only once. Sequenced material: PBMCs. The receptors were gathered from a woman in her 50s in good health and CMV-seropositive.

The gene calls are TRBV4-2 and TRBJ2-3; TRBD2 aligns across 8 bases. The ends lost 0 bases at V and 0 bases at J; junction bases unmatched: 5. The CDR3 is 17 residues long. The germline gives CDR1 LGHNA, CDR2 YNFKEQ. The CDR3 DNA follows: TGTGCCAGCAGCCAAGAAGGGGCTAGCGGGAGCACAGATACGCAGTATTTT. Protein product: CASSQEGASGSTDTQYF.

The chain employs TRBV19 and TRBJ1-1; the D gene is possibly TRBD1 (5 bases). The length of the CDR3 is 16 residues. The V end was cut by 5 bases, the J end by 2 bases, with 18 bases between. Germline CDR1 is LNHDA and CDR2 is SQIVND (reference sequence). Here the CDR3 DNA reads TGTGCCAGTAGTCTTCGACCAGGCGGGGCTAACACTGAAGCTTTCTTT. Residues: CASSLRPGGANTEAFF.

The chain links TRBV19 to TRBJ2-7; weak D call: TRBD2 (6 bases). V was pared by 5 bases and J by 3 bases, with 11 bases between. The CDR3 length is 13 residues. CDR1 is LNHDA and CDR2 is SQIVND in the germline V gene (reference sequence). CDR3 protein: CASSLQGGYEQYF. DNA of the CDR3: TGTGCCAGTAGTTTGCAGGGAGGCTACGAGCAGTACTTC.

In its sample, this clone was seen once. This CDR3 is CASSLEWGVGDRRNQPQHF. In DNA, the CDR3 is TGTGCCAGCAGCTTAGAGTGGGGGGTTGGGGACAGACGCAATCAGCCCCAGCATTTT. The chain carries TRBV7-2 and TRBJ1-5, with 7 nucleotides matching TRBD1. The CDR3 totals 19 residues. Germline V gene data show CDR1 as SGHTA and CDR2 as FQGNSA. J gave up 2 bases and V 1 base, and 14 bases lay outside the gene matches.

This clone showed up just a few times. J is TRBJ2-1 and V is TRBV6-5, with TRBD2 matching 8 bases. The CDR3 is made up of 15 amino acids. The germline V gene has CDR1 MNHEY and CDR2 SVGAGI. J gave up 7 bases and V 6 bases, and 11 bases lay outside the gene matches. CDR3 sequence reads: CASSPRRPGGNEQFF. In nucleotides, the CDR3 is TGTGCCAGCAGCCCAAGACGGCCGGGGGGGAATGAGCAGTTCTTC.

The chain's CDR3 is CASSRGTGFNQPQHF. CDR3 coding DNA: TGTGCCAGCAGCCGAGGGACAGGGTTCAATCAGCCCCAGCATTTT. This chain uses TRBV11-2 with TRBJ1-5; 9 bases align to TRBD1. The CDR3 totals 15 residues. CDR1 is SGHAT, CDR2 FQNNGV, per germline. V shed 5 bases, J shed 3 bases, and the junction held 5 bases outside the gene matches.

This clone was seen a few times. This chain connects TRBV4-2 to TRBJ2-7; 8 bases are a match to TRBD2. CDR1 LGHNA and CDR2 YNFKEQ come from the germline V gene. The CDR3 runs 17 residues. The V gene end was trimmed by 1 base and the J gene end by 6 bases; junction bases not matched to a gene: 14. CDR3 bases: TGTGCCAGCAGCCAAGTTGCCCAGGTAGTAGCGGGATCCGAGCAGTACTTC. Translated, it gives CASSQVAQVVAGSEQYF.

The CDR3 DNA sequence: TGTGCCAGTAGTCCTCCGGGACAGGGTACCTACGAGCAGTACTTC. This encodes CASSPPGQGTYEQYF. The chain recombines TRBV19 with TRBJ2-7; 9 bases agree with TRBD1. The ends lost 5 bases at V and 2 bases at J; junction bases unmatched: 7. The germline CDR1 and CDR2 sequences are LNHDA and SQIVND (reference sequence). CDR3 length: 15 amino acids.

The chain employs TRBV18 and TRBJ2-7; the D gene is possibly TRBD1 (8 bases). Germline V lookup: CDR1 KGHSH, CDR2 LQKENI. V was clipped by 3 bases and J by 9 bases, with 18 bases between them. This CDR3 comprises 14 residues. CDR3 sequence (DNA): TGTGCCAGCTCACCTCGGGGGGACAGGACTGGGCAGTACTTC. The encoded protein is CASSPRGDRTGQYF.

The V gene is TRBV15, the J gene TRBJ2-1; D is unclear. This CDR3 spans 13 amino acids. Trimming left V 8 bases short and J 3 bases short, with 11 bases between. Looked up from germline, CDR1 is LNHNV and CDR2 is YYDKDF (reference sequence). CDR3 bases: TGTGCCACCGAGAGCGATATCTACAATGAGCAGTTCTTC. Amino acids: CATESDIYNEQFF.

The chain is built from TRBV7-3 and TRBJ2-2, with 9 positions matching TRBD2. The CDR3 is 16 amino acids. Looked up from germline, CDR1 is SGHTA and CDR2 is FQGTGA. The V gene end was trimmed by 4 bases and the J gene end by 7 bases; junction bases not matched to a gene: 10. CDR3 DNA: TGTGCCAGCAGCTCTTTAGCGGGAGCTGGTGGCGGGGAGCTGTTTTTT. It specifies CASSSLAGAGGGELFF. Complete variable domain (other parts from reference TRBV7-3 and TRBJ2-2): GAGVSQTPSNKVTEKGKYVELRCDPISGHTALYWYRQSLGQGPEFLIYFQGTGAADDSGLPNDRFFAVRPEGSVSTLKIQRTERGDSAVYLCASSSLAGAGGGELFFGEGSRLTVL.

The chain uses TRBV5-4 and TRBJ1-1; 11 positions agree with TRBD1. After removal of 2 bases from V and 4 bases from J, the junction contained 4 bases not matched to a gene. The CDR3 totals 15 residues. Germline CDR1 reads SGHNT; CDR2 reads YYREEE (reference sequence). This chain's CDR3 is CASSFSGTGGTEAFF. The CDR3, as DNA: TGTGCCAGCAGCTTCTCCGGGACAGGGGGCACTGAAGCTTTCTTT.

The rearrangement links TRBV30 to TRBJ2-5; TRBD2 matches 10 bases. Unmatched junction bases numbered 18, after V lost 6 bases and J lost 5 bases. Per germline, CDR1 GTSNPN and CDR2 SVGIG (reference sequence). The CDR3 consists of 17 residues. Here the CDR3 reads CACDPPGGSGGRETQYF. As DNA, the CDR3 is TGTGCCTGTGACCCCCCGGGGGGTAGCGGGGGGCGGGAGACCCAGTACTTC.

The chain carries TRBV30 and TRBJ1-6, with 7 bases identical to TRBD1. CDR1 is GTSNPN, CDR2 SVGIG, per germline (reference sequence). The CDR3 length is 17 residues. The trim removed 3 bases at V and 0 bases at J, leaving 8 bases unmatched. Here the CDR3 DNA reads TGTGCCTGGAGCGGGACAGCTATAATCTCCTATAATTCACCCCTCCACTTT. It encodes CAWSGTAIISYNSPLHF. Drawing the rest from reference TRBV30 and TRBJ1-6, the complete variable domain is SQTIHQWPATLVQPVGSPLSLECTVEGTSNPNLYWYRQAAGRGLQLLFYSVGIGQISSEVPQNLSASRPQDRQFILSSKKLLLSDSGFYLCAWSGTAIISYNSPLHFGNGTRLTVT.

This clone showed up just a few times. V is TRBV4-3 and J is TRBJ2-1; no definite D call. Trimming removed 4 bases from V and 3 bases from J, with 10 bases in between. In germline, CDR1 is LGHNA, CDR2 YSLEER. This CDR3 spans 14 amino acids. The CDR3 spells CASSPRVIYNEQFF. Here the CDR3 DNA reads TGCGCCAGCAGCCCCCGGGTCATCTACAATGAGCAGTTCTTC.

The V and J genes are TRBV5-4 and TRBJ2-7, with 12 bases that match TRBD1. The CDR3 covers 15 residues. The germline V gene has CDR1 SGHNT and CDR2 YYREEE (reference sequence). Trimming at V came to 3 bases and at J to 6 bases, leaving 7 bases not matched to a gene. DNA of the CDR3: TGTGCCAGCAGCTCTGCCGGGACAGGGGGCGCCGAGCAGTACTTC. Protein: CASSSAGTGGAEQYF.

This sequence joins TRBV7-3 and TRBJ2-1, with 10 bases aligning to TRBD2. Trimming removed 5 bases from V and 4 bases from J; junction bases left unmatched: 8. Germline-derived CDR1 and CDR2 are SGHTA and FQGTGA. The CDR3 consists of 16 residues. This CDR3 is CASSPSGTSVYNEQFF. The CDR3, as DNA: TGTGCCAGCAGCCCATCCGGGACTAGCGTATACAATGAGCAGTTCTTC.

This chain connects TRBV6-1 to TRBJ1-1, with 7 bases identical to TRBD1. The germline V gene has CDR1 MNHNS and CDR2 SASEGT. V dropped 5 bases and J dropped 5; count of bases not matched to a gene: 5. The length of the CDR3 is 13 residues. CDR3 bases: TGTGCCAGCAGTTCGGACAGGTGGACTGAAGCTTTCTTT. This codes for CASSSDRWTEAFF.

This clone was counted at least ten times. This chain joins TRBV7-9 and TRBJ1-4, with D uncertain. The CDR3 contains 15 residues. V lost 1 base and J lost 3, with 9 bases in between. The germline V gene encodes CDR1 SEHNR and CDR2 FQNEAQ (reference sequence). The CDR3 sequence: CASSLDTGSNEKLFF. CDR3 DNA: TGTGCCAGCAGCTTAGATACGGGTTCTAATGAAAAACTGTTTTTT.

The CDR3 is CASSFSSAGELFF. CDR3 coding DNA: TGTGCCAGCAGCTTTTCGAGTGCCGGGGAGCTGTTTTTT. The chain joins TRBV7-3 to TRBJ2-2, with D uncertain. The CDR3 is 13 residues long. CDR1 is SGHTA, CDR2 FQGTGA, per germline. Deletions cut 3 bases from V and 6 bases from J, with 8 bases between.

The J gene is TRBJ1-2, the V gene TRBV6-1, with D possibly being TRBD1 (5 bases). Germline V gene sequence: CDR1 MNHNS, CDR2 SASEGT. The germline V and J ends were trimmed by 1 base and 4 bases, with 7 bases remaining between them. The CDR3 sequence is 13 residues long. CDR3 amino acids: CASSEGQLYGYTF. CDR3 bases: TGTGCCAGCAGTGAAGGACAGCTCTATGGCTACACCTTC.